This is a list of T cell receptor beta chains from one sample in a study of blood T cell repertoires in COVID-19. Measured with immunoSEQ multiplex PCR; TCRdb has only the in-frame clones, and not every one. In the table there are 150,000 to 200,000 clones, roughly nine tenths of which are singletons. The specimen was PBMCs or T cells enriched from blood (not recorded which). The receptors here all came from a woman younger than 35 who had recovered from COVID-19. The CDR3 runs from the conserved cysteine through the conserved F or W. The order of the fields is J gene, V gene, D gene, clone size, CDR3 length, CDR3 protein, CDR3 DNA. D genes are given only for firm matches. Expanded clones get a size class; other rows say once, few or many, or leave the size out.

>TRBJ2-1|TRBV9|TRBD2|.|14
CASGGSRGGPEQFF
TGTGCCAGCGGAGGGTCGCGGGGGGGCCCTGAGCAGTTCTTC
>TRBJ2-1|TRBV4-1|TRBD2|.|15
CASSSGTSFRDEQFF
TGCGCCAGCAGCTCCGGGACTAGTTTCCGTGATGAGCAGTTCTTC
>TRBJ1-2|TRBV5-1|.|few|14
CASRPDTANYGYTF
TGCGCCAGCAGGCCTGATACAGCTAACTATGGCTACACCTTC
>TRBJ1-2|TRBV2|.|.|12
CASKQEVEGYTF
TGTGCCAGCAAGCAGGAGGTCGAAGGCTACACCTTC
>TRBJ1-2|TRBV21-1|.|.|15
CASSKGRGRNYGYTF
TGTGCCAGCAGCAAAGGCAGGGGGCGCAACTATGGCTACACCTTC
>TRBJ2-1|TRBV13|TRBD2|.|13
CASTGLAGDEQFF
TGTGCCAGCACCGGACTAGCGGGGGACGAGCAGTTCTTC
>TRBJ2-2|TRBV18|TRBD1|.|16
CASSPRGDRGSGELFF
TGTGCCAGCTCACCACGCGGGGACAGGGGGTCCGGGGAGCTGTTTTTT
>TRBJ1-2|TRBV5-5|.|.|13
CASSLGWSDGYTF
TGTGCCAGCAGCTTGGGGTGGTCGGATGGCTACACCTTC
>TRBJ1-2|TRBV5-1|TRBD1|.|16
CASSGGQGLPTSGYTF
TGCGCCAGCAGCGGGGGACAGGGACTGCCCACGTCTGGCTACACCTTC
>TRBJ2-7|TRBV5-6|.|.|15
CASSLLTGNPGEQYF
TGTGCCAGCAGCCTATTGACAGGAAACCCGGGCGAGCAGTACTTC
>TRBJ2-7|TRBV5-1|TRBD1|.|14
CASARDRGPYEQYF
TGCGCCAGCGCCCGGGACAGAGGTCCCTACGAGCAGTACTTC
>TRBJ1-2|TRBV5-8|TRBD1|once|12
CASSLDRGGYTF
TGTGCCAGCAGCTTGGACAGGGGTGGCTACACCTTC
>TRBJ1-1|TRBV24-1|TRBD1|.|14
CATSEPDRGGRAFF
TGTGCCACCAGTGAGCCTGACAGGGGGGGAAGGGCTTTCTTT
>TRBJ1-1|TRBV29-1|.|once|11
CSVTVGSEAFF
TGCAGCGTGACTGTCGGGAGTGAAGCTTTCTTT
>TRBJ1-5|TRBV30|.|.|14
CAWSEMGSNQPQHF
TGTGCCTGGAGTGAGATGGGCTCCAATCAGCCCCAGCATTTT
>TRBJ2-6|TRBV5-5|TRBD1|.|18
CASSLDRGLLAGANVLTF
TGTGCCAGCAGCTTGGACAGGGGCCTCCTCGCTGGGGCCAACGTCCTGACTTTC
>TRBJ2-5|TRBV7-2|TRBD2|once|15
CASSLQSGGEETQYF
TGTGCCAGCAGCTTACAAAGCGGGGGGGAAGAGACCCAGTACTTC
>TRBJ2-5|TRBV29-1|.|.|13
CSVAGLLQETQYF
TGCAGCGTTGCGGGACTTCTTCAAGAGACCCAGTACTTC
>TRBJ1-2|TRBV3-1/TRBV3-2|.|.|16
CASSQESTILGYGYTF
TGTGCCAGCAGCCAAGAATCTACAATACTAGGCTATGGCTACACCTTC
>TRBJ1-5|TRBV9|.|.|15
CASSVGGSGSQPQHF
TGTGCCAGCAGCGTAGGAGGTAGTGGCTCTCAGCCCCAGCATTTT
>TRBJ2-7|TRBV27|.|.|13
CASRGHFHYEQYF
TGTGCCAGCAGGGGACATTTTCACTACGAGCAGTACTTC
>TRBJ1-6|TRBV6-5|TRBD1|once|13
CAQTGGGNSPLHF
TGTGCCCAGACAGGGGGCGGGAATTCACCCCTCCACTTT
>TRBJ1-4|TRBV2|.|.|19
CASRPMQGLARGRDEKLFF
TGTGCCAGCCGGCCTATGCAGGGGTTGGCACGAGGTCGAGATGAAAAACTGTTTTTT
>TRBJ1-5|TRBV19|TRBD1|.|12
CASRQGNQPQHF
TGTGCCAGCAGACAGGGGAATCAGCCCCAGCATTTT
>TRBJ1-2|TRBV7-9|.|.|12
CASSPSGYGYTF
TGTGCCAGCAGCCCCAGTGGCTATGGCTACACCTTC
>TRBJ1-1|TRBV3-1/TRBV3-2|.|.|15
CASSQLSRIDTEAFF
TGTGCCAGCAGCCAGCTAAGCCGAATAGACACTGAAGCTTTCTTT
>TRBJ1-1|TRBV12-5|.|once|14
CASGFRDRNTEAFF
TGTGCTAGTGGTTTCCGAGATCGGAACACTGAAGCTTTCTTT
>TRBJ1-2|TRBV7-9|TRBD1|.|16
CASSSPGGLANYGYTF
TGTGCCAGCAGCTCACCAGGGGGCTTGGCTAACTATGGCTACACCTTC
>TRBJ2-5|TRBV7-2|.|.|15
CASSPYTGPEVTQYF
TGTGCCAGCAGCCCCTATACAGGGCCTGAGGTGACCCAGTACTTC
>TRBJ1-1|TRBV5-6|TRBD1|.|15
CASSLVGTGFTEAFF
TGTGCCAGCAGCTTGGTAGGGACAGGGTTCACTGAAGCTTTCTTT
>TRBJ1-1|TRBV11-2|TRBD1|.|15
CASSQNRGRFSEAFF
TGTGCCAGCAGTCAAAACAGGGGGCGATTTTCCGAAGCTTTCTTT
>TRBJ2-2|TRBV19|.|.|14
CASTGRVNTGELFF
TGTGCCAGTACAGGCAGGGTTAACACCGGGGAGCTGTTTTTT
>TRBJ1-3|TRBV11-3|.|.|15
CASSLDPGAGATIYF
TGTGCCAGCAGCTTAGATCCAGGCGCGGGCGCCACCATATATTTT
>TRBJ1-4|TRBV24-1|TRBD1|.|12
CATSEGGGRLFF
TGTGCCACCAGTGAAGGGGGCGGGAGGCTGTTTTTT